The subject of this entry is one T cell receptor beta chain. Its antigen is as yet unknown. The data belong to a study of post-analysis software for immune sequencing data. Study-level findings and limits: In patients, about five TRBV segments were more frequent than in controls, with TRBV5-6, TRBV5-1 and TRBV20-1 among them.

The V gene's germline CDR1 is DFQATT and CDR2 SNEGSKA (reference sequence). This CDR3 has 15 amino acids. V was clipped by 2 bases and J by 0 bases, with 12 bases between them. Sequencing libraries made from TCR beta cDNA carried unique molecular identifiers. TCRdb redid the calling of the PCR reads with MiXCR, one entry per CDR3 protein. The data contain approximately 770,000 distinct CDR3 sequences, under 60% of them singletons. The specimen was blood. The sequence was obtained from a girl aged 5 to 17 with multiple sclerosis. The V call is TRBV20-1, the J call TRBJ2-3, with D perhaps TRBD1 (5 bases). The CDR3 region is CSARRRQSSTDTQYF. The CDR3 region has the DNA TGCAGTGCTAGACGGCGACAGTCTAGCACAGATACGCAGTATTTT.